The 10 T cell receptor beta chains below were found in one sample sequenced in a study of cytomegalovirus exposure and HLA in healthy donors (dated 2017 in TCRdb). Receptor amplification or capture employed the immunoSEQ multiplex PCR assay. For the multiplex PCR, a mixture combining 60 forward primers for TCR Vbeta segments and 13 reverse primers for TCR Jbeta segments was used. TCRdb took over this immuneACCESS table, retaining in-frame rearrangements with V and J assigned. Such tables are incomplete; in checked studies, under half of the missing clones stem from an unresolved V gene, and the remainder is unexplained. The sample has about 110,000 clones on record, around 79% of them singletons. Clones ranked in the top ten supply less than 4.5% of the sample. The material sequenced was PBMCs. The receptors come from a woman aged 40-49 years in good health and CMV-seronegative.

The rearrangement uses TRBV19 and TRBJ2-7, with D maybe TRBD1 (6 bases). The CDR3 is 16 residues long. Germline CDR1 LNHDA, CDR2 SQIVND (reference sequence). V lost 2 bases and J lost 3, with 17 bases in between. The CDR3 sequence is CASSISWRQAGYEQYF. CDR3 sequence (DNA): TGTGCCAGTAGTATATCTTGGCGACAGGCCGGCTACGAGCAGTACTTC.

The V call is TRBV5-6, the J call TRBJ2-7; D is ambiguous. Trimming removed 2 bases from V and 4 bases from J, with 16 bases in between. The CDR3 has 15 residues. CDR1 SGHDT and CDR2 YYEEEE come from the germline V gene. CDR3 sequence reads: CASSFLLLASYEQYF. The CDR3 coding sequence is TGTGCCAGCAGCTTCTTACTCCTCGCCTCGTACGAGCAGTACTTC.

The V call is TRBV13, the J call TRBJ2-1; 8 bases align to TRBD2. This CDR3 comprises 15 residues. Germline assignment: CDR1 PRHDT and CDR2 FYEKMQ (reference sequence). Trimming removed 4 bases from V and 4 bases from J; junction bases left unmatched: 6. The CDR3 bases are TGTGCCAGCAGCTCGCCGGGGGGGTCTTACAATGAGCAGTTCTTC. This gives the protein CASSSPGGSYNEQFF. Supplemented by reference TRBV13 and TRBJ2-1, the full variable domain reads AAGVIQSPRHLIKEKRETATLKCYPIPRHDTVYWYQQGPGQDPQFLISFYEKMQSDKGSIPDRFSAQQFSDYHSELNMSSLELGDSALYFCASSSPGGSYNEQFFGPGTRLTVL.

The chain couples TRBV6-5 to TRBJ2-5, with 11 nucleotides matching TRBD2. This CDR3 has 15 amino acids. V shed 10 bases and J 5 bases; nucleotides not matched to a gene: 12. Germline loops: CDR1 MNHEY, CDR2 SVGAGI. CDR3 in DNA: TGTGCCACTCGGGCTAGCGGGGGGAGGGGGGAGACCCAGTACTTC. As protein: CATRASGGRGETQYF.

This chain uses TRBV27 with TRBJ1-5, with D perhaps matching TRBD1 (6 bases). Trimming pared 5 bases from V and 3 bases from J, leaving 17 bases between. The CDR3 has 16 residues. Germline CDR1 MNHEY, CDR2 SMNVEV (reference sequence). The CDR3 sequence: CASSPRAGDHNQPQHF. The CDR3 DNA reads TGTGCCAGCAGTCCCCGGGCAGGGGACCACAATCAGCCCCAGCATTTT.

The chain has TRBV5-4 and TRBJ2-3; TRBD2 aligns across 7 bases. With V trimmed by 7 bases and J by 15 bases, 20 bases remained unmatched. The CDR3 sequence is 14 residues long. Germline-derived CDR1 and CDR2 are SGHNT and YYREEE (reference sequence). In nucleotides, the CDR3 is TGTGCCAGCGACTCGAAGCCGGGCGGGCGGGAGTTTTATTTT. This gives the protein CASDSKPGGREFYF.

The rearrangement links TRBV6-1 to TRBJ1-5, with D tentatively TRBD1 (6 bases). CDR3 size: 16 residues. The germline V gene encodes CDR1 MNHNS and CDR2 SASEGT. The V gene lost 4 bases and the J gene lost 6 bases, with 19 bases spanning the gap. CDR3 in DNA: TGTGCCAGCAGTGCGTCGGCCGGGGGAGGGGGTCAGCCCCAGCATTTT. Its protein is CASSASAGGGGQPQHF.

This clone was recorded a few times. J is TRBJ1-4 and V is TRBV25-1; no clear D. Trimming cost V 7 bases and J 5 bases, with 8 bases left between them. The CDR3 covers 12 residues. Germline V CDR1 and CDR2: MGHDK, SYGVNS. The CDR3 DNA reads TGTGCCAGCAATGAGCTAAATGAAAAACTGTTTTTT. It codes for CASNELNEKLFF.

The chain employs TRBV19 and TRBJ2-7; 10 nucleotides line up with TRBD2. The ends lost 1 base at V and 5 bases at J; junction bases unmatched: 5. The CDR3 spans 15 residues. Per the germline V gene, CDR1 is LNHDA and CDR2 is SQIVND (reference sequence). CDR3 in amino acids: CASSIALAGIHEQYF. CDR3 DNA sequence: TGTGCCAGTAGTATAGCACTAGCGGGAATTCACGAGCAGTACTTC.

The CDR3 nucleotides read TGTGCCAGCAGCTTAGATCAAGCTCGCGAGCAGTACTTC. Protein: CASSLDQAREQYF. J is TRBJ2-7 and V is TRBV11-2; D is ambiguous. The germline V gene has CDR1 SGHAT and CDR2 FQNNGV. Deletions cut 0 bases from V and 6 bases from J, with 9 bases between. The CDR3 length is 13 residues.